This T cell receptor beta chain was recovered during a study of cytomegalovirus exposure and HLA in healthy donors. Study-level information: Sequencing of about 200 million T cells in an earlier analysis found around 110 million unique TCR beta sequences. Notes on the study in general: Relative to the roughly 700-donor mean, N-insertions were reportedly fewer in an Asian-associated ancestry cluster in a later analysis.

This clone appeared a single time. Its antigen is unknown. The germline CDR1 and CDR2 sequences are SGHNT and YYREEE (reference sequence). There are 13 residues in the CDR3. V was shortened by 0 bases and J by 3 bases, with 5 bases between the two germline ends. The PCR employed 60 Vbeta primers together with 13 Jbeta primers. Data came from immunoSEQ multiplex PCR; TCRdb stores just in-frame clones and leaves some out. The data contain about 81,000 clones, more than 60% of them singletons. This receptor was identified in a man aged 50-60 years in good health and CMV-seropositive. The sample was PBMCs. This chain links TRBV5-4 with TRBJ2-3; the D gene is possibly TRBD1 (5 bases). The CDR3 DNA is TGTGCCAGCAGCTTGGGACAGACAGATACGCAGTATTTT. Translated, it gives CASSLGQTDTQYF.